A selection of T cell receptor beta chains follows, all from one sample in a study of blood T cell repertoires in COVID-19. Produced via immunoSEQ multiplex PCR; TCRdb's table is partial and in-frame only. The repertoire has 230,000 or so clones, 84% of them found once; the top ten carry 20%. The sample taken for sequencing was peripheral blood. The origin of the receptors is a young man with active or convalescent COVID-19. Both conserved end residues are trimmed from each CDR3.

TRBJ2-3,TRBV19,ASNSGLAGGKSTDTQY
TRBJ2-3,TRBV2,ASSIAGGGDTQY
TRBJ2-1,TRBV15,ATSRDLAGGLEQF
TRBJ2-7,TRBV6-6,ASRDRNNYEQY
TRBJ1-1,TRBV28,ASSLFAGNTEAF
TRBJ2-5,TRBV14,ASSQELAGVTQY
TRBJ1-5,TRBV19,ASSQLRDTDNQPQH
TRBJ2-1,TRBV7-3,ASSWGGSQGEQF
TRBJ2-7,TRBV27,ASSLYGGEQY
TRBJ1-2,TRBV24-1,ATSDTGQGSSGYT
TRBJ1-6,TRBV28,ASSFRDRGLRTLH
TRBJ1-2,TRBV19,ASSIFEGGYGYT
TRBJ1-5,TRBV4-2,ASSQRSQGGQPQH
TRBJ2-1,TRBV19,ASSIEGAGSYNEQF
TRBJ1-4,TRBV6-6,ASSHRDSNEKLF
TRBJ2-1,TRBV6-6,ASSLAGEGYNEQF
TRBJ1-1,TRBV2,ASSEYAGSEAF
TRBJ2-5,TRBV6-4,ASSPGQGVSQETQY
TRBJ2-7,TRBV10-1,ASSETQGAGESSYEQY
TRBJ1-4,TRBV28,ASSFWASKLF
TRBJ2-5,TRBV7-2,ASSPQREWEETQY
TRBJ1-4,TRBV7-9,ASSLAVGGWGEKLF
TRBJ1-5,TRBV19,ASKNRGQGNQPQH
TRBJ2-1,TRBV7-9,ASSWARRREENNEQF
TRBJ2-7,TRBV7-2,ASSNRGAQSYEQY
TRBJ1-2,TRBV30,AWMRGGSGYT
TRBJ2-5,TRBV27,ATPRGRKTQY
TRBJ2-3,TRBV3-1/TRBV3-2,ASSQDASGGPCTDTQY
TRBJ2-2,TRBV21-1,ASSKARAQGDTGELF
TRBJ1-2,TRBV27,ASRQRQGTKDYGYT
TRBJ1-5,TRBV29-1,SAGQGGNQPQH
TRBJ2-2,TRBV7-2,ASSLWPGGTGELF
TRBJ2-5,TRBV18,ASSQQSLLETQY
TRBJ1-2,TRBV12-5,ASGPPVAGFYGYT
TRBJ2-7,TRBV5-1,ASSLGLAGRAYEQY
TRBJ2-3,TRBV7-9,ASSPGLAGGSTDTQY
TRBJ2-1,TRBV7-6,ASSFTPGTANEQF
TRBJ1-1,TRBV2,ASSARGQRDTEAF
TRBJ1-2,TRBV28,ASTIPNQGQGSGYT
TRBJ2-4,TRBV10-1,ASTNPSLDRAD
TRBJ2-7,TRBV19,ASSIPGLEQY
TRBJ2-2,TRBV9,ASSVAYTGELF
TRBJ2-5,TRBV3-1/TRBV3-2,ASSPYRAGRETQY